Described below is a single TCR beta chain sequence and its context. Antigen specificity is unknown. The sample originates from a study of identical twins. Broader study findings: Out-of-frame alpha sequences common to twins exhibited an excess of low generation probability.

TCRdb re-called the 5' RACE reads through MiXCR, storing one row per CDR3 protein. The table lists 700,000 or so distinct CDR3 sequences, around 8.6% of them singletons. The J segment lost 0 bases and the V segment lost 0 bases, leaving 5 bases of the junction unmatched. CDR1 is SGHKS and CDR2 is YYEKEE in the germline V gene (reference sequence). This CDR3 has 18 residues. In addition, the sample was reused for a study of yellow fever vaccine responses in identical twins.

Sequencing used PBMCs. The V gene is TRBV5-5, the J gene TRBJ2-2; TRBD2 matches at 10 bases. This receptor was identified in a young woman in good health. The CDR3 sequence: CASSLVLAGSANTGELFF. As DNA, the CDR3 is TGTGCCAGCAGCTTGGTACTAGCGGGGAGCGCGAACACCGGGGAGCTGTTTTTT.